Below, 27 T cell receptor beta chains from the same sample are listed, as sequenced in a study of molecular identifiers for immune sequencing clone quantification. TCRdb reprocessed the PCR reads with MiXCR, giving one entry per CDR3 protein. The data hold 62,000 or so distinct CDR3 sequences, with approximately 18% observed a single time. The sequencing sample was made of naive CD8+ T cells from blood, with Jurkat cell RNA spiked in. Indicated subset: FACS-sorted CD8+CD4-CCR7+CD45RA+ naive T cells. Every receptor here comes from a human donor in good health. Some libraries in this study had Jurkat cell RNA spiked in.

The chain couples TRBV27 to TRBJ2-5, with D possibly matching TRBD2 (6 bases). V dropped 5 bases and J dropped 0 bases, with 7 bases sitting between them. Germline-derived CDR1 and CDR2 are MNHEY and SMNVEV (reference sequence). This CDR3 has 13 residues. The CDR3 region has the DNA TGTGCCAGCAGTCTAGCGTACCAAGAGACCCAGTACTTC. Its translation is CASSLAYQETQYF.

This clonotype has only one observation. A much bigger clone sits one base away, suggesting this may be a read error. This rearrangement joins TRBV20-1 to TRBJ2-1, with D possibly being TRBD2 (5 bases). The V gene's germline CDR1 is DFQATT and CDR2 SNEGSKA (reference sequence). The CDR3 is 16 residues long. Deletions cut 3 bases from V and 8 bases from J, with 23 bases between. CDR3 sequence (DNA): TGCAGTGCTAGGAACCCCCCGGGATCAACTTCTGATGAGCAGTTCTTC. Translating it yields CSARNPPGSTSDEQFF.

Points on this clonotype: Germline and junction disagree at one end, which may indicate a read error. The rearrangement links TRBV6-2 or TRBV6-3 to TRBJ1-1; D call uncertain. This CDR3 spans 13 amino acids. The germline CDR1 and CDR2 sequences are MNHEY and SVGEGT. The CDR3 here is CAGSSGGYTEASF. DNA for the CDR3: TGTGCCGGCAGTTCCGGCGGCTACACTGAAGCTTCCTTT.

This clonotype was picked up many times. The chain recombines TRBV6-1 with TRBJ2-7, with 7 bases matching TRBD2. Germline trimming cut 2 bases from V and 3 bases from J; bases unmatched to any gene: 7. The CDR3 has 15 amino acids. The germline V gene encodes CDR1 MNHNS and CDR2 SASEGT. The DNA for the CDR3 is TGTGCCAGCAGTGAAAGAGGTCTAGCGGTCTACGAGCAGTACTTC. This codes for CASSERGLAVYEQYF.

Many counts were recorded for this clonotype. This chain connects TRBV6-2 or TRBV6-3 to TRBJ2-3; no definite D call. CDR3 length: 12 amino acids. Germline lookup yields CDR1 MNHEY and CDR2 SVGEGT. Between the trimmed V and J ends, which lost 1 base and 6 bases, there was a span of 5 bases. CDR3 sequence: CASSYYVDTQYF. Here the CDR3 DNA reads TGTGCCAGCAGTTACTATGTCGATACGCAGTATTTT.

Notes on this clonotype: A read error may account for a junction end that differs from germline. The chain employs TRBV7-7 and TRBJ2-7, with D perhaps assigned TRBD1 or TRBD2 (5 bases each). Germline CDR1 SSHAT, CDR2 FNYEAQ (reference sequence). The length of the CDR3 is 14 residues. Written as DNA, the CDR3 is TGTGCTAGCAGCTTTGGGGACGGTACCTACGAGCAGTACTTC. It translates to CASSFGDGTYEQYF.

The gene calls are TRBV15 and TRBJ2-1, with D tentatively TRBD1 or TRBD2 (7 bases each). Germline V gene lookup returns CDR1 LNHNV and CDR2 YYDKDF (reference sequence). Trimming took off 0 bases at V and 8 bases at J, with 23 bases between the two ends. The CDR3 is 18 residues long. The CDR3 region is CATSRDFPGQTSRDEQFF. The DNA of the CDR3 is TGTGCCACCAGCAGAGATTTTCCGGGACAGACTAGCCGGGATGAGCAGTTCTTC.

The chain links TRBV20-1 to TRBJ2-1, with no clear D. Germline V gene lookup returns CDR1 DFQATT and CDR2 SNEGSKA (reference sequence). The CDR3 totals 15 residues. V was pared by 1 base and J by 3 bases, with 13 bases between. This CDR3 is CSARAAFENYNEQFF. CDR3 bases: TGCAGTGCTAGAGCGGCGTTCGAGAACTACAATGAGCAGTTCTTC.

On this clonotype itself: Since a much larger clone is just one base distant, this may be a read error. The rearrangement joins TRBV9 to TRBJ2-3; D remains unclear. The length of the CDR3 is 12 residues. The germline gives CDR1 SGDLS, CDR2 YYNGEE. Here the CDR3 reads CANSVVTDTQYF. In nucleotides, the CDR3 is TGTGCCAACAGCGTAGTCACAGATACGCAGTATTTT. The full variable domain, rest sourced from reference TRBV9 and TRBJ2-3, is DSGVTQTPKHLITATGQRVTLRCSPRSGDLSVYWYQQSLDQGLQFLIQYYNGEERAKGNILERFSAQQFPDLHSELNLSSLELGDSALYFCANSVVTDTQYFGPGTRLTVL.

The rearrangement links TRBV6-5 to TRBJ2-7; either TRBD1 or TRBD2 may supply D (5 bases each). This CDR3 has 16 residues. Per the germline V gene, CDR1 is MNHEY and CDR2 is SVGAGI. With 2 bases removed from V and 9 bases from J, the gap between germline ends came to 23 bases. The CDR3 sequence is CASSYGWADMRDGQYF. Written as DNA, the CDR3 is TGTGCCAGCAGTTACGGATGGGCAGATATGAGGGACGGGCAGTACTTC.

Only a few counts were recorded for this clonotype. The CDR3 here is CASSYSGSTDEQYF. The CDR3 DNA follows: TGTGCCAGCAGTTACAGCGGGAGCACGGACGAGCAGTACTTC. The chain uses TRBV6-5 and TRBJ2-7; TRBD2 aligns across 8 bases. This CDR3 has 14 amino acids. The V and J ends lost 2 bases and 5 bases, in that order; junction bases with no gene match: 5. Looked up from germline, CDR1 is MNHEY and CDR2 is SVGAGI.

This clonotype came up a few times. The chain combines TRBV5-6 with TRBJ2-7; no firm D call. Germline V gene sequence: CDR1 SGHDT, CDR2 YYEEEE. The V and J ends lost 3 bases and 2 bases respectively, with 15 bases between them. CDR3 size: 15 residues. CDR3 in DNA: TGTGCCAGCAGCTCCTCGGTAGGGTACACCTACGAGCAGTACTTC. Residues: CASSSSVGYTYEQYF.

This clonotype was seen many times. The chain recombines TRBV20-1 with TRBJ2-3; a possible D gene is TRBD2 (5 bases). The V and J ends lost 3 bases and 5 bases respectively, with 18 bases between them. The CDR3 length is 15 residues. Germline lookup yields CDR1 DFQATT and CDR2 SNEGSKA (reference sequence). CDR3 sequence: CSASAPAGQVDTQYF. CDR3 DNA: TGCAGTGCTAGTGCTCCGGCGGGTCAGGTAGATACGCAGTATTTT.

The chain links TRBV27 to TRBJ1-2; D remains ambiguous. The length of the CDR3 is 14 residues. Germline CDR1 and CDR2: MNHEY and SMNVEV (reference sequence). The V end lost 5 bases, the J end lost 0 bases, and 10 bases lay between the germline ends. CDR3 amino acids: CASSPTPANYGYTF. The CDR3 DNA reads TGTGCCAGCAGTCCAACCCCCGCTAACTATGGCTACACCTTC.

This clonotype was detected ten times or more. The rearrangement joins TRBV30 to TRBJ2-3, with D tentatively TRBD1 (6 bases). The germline gives CDR1 GTSNPN, CDR2 SVGIG (reference sequence). Trimming removed 0 bases at V and 3 bases at J, with 10 bases between. CDR3 size: 14 residues. Here the CDR3 DNA reads TGTGCCTGGAGTGTACAGGGTAGTACAGATACGCAGTATTTT. It codes for CAWSVQGSTDTQYF.

This clonotype was observed many times. The rearrangement joins TRBV24-1 to TRBJ2-7, with TRBD1 matching over 7 bases. This CDR3 is 14 amino acids long. CDR1 is KGHDR, CDR2 SFDVKD, per germline. J lost 5 bases, V lost 7 bases, and 10 bases had no gene match. CDR3 nucleotide sequence: TGTGCCACCAGCCCGGGACAGCTGTTCCACGAGCAGTACTTC. This encodes CATSPGQLFHEQYF.

As to this clonotype: Given a much more abundant clone one base away, this may be a read error. The gene calls are TRBV4-3 and TRBJ2-7, with TRBD1 as a possible D gene (5 bases). The CDR3 extends over 14 amino acids. CDR1 LGHNA and CDR2 YSLEER come from the germline V gene. CDR3 bases: TGCGCCTGCAGCCAGGGCCACCCCCCCTACGAGCAGTACTTC. Encoded protein: CACSQGHPPYEQYF.

This clonotype has a count of ten or more. The genes are TRBV5-1 and TRBJ1-1; D is undetermined. Germline CDR1 reads SGHRS; CDR2 reads YFSETQ. This CDR3 contains 13 residues. Trimming left V 7 bases short and J 7 bases short, with 17 bases between. The CDR3 coding sequence is TGCGCCAGCTCGAATTACGTAGGGCGTGAAGCTTTCTTT. Residues: CASSNYVGREAFF.

This clonotype was counted ten times or more. The CDR3 loop is CATSRDPKLEGAWNSPLHF. In nucleotides, the CDR3 is TGTGCCACCAGCAGAGACCCCAAGCTGGAGGGCGCCTGGAATTCACCCCTCCACTTT. This chain joins TRBV15 and TRBJ1-6; no clear D. The CDR3 extends over 19 amino acids. CDR1 and CDR2 (germline): LNHNV, YYDKDF (reference sequence). With 0 bases removed from V and 7 bases from J, the gap between germline ends came to 22 bases.

Comments on this clonotype: This clone may be a read error of a much larger clone one base away. The chain links TRBV7-2 to TRBJ2-7, with TRBD2 matching 7 bases. The germline V gene encodes CDR1 SGHTA and CDR2 FQGNSA. The trim removed 5 bases at V and 5 bases at J, leaving 6 bases unmatched. The CDR3 sequence is 13 residues long. The CDR3 DNA is TGTGCCAGCAGCCCTTGGGGAGGGCACGAGCAGTACTTC. It is translated as CASSPWGGHEQYF.

The chain links TRBV24-1 to TRBJ2-5; 8 nucleotides agree with TRBD1. The germline V gene encodes CDR1 KGHDR and CDR2 SFDVKD. This CDR3 contains 16 residues. With 2 bases clipped from V and 1 base from J, the junction kept 5 bases outside the gene matches. The CDR3 sequence is CATSDYHGQGQETQYF. The CDR3 bases are TGTGCCACCAGTGATTACCATGGACAGGGCCAAGAGACCCAGTACTTC.

This clonotype was counted many times. The chain joins TRBV9 to TRBJ1-2; tentative D call: TRBD1 (6 bases). V gave up 3 bases and J gave up 2 bases, with 11 bases separating them. The germline gives CDR1 SGDLS, CDR2 YYNGEE. This CDR3 is 14 amino acids long. For the CDR3, the DNA is TGTGCCAGCAGCGGGATGGGGGGCAACTATGGCTACACCTTC. Its translation: CASSGMGGNYGYTF.

In this sample, this clonotype turned up many times. The chain joins TRBV9 to TRBJ2-7; 9 positions agree with TRBD2. The CDR3 sequence is 14 residues long. Trimming took 4 bases from V and 3 from J; bases not matched to a gene: 5. Germline CDR1 SGDLS, CDR2 YYNGEE. The CDR3 sequence: CASSPRTSVYEQYF. CDR3 coding DNA: TGTGCCAGCAGCCCCCGGACTAGCGTCTACGAGCAGTACTTC. The entire variable domain, with the rest obtained from reference TRBV9 and TRBJ2-7, is as follows: DSGVTQTPKHLITATGQRVTLRCSPRSGDLSVYWYQQSLDQGLQFLIQYYNGEERAKGNILERFSAQQFPDLHSELNLSSLELGDSALYFCASSPRTSVYEQYFGPGTRLTVT.

In this sample, this clonotype turned up many times. The chain recombines TRBV6-1 with TRBJ2-1; a weak D match, TRBD2 (6 bases). V was shortened by 2 bases and J by 4 bases, with 15 bases between the two germline ends. Germline V lookup: CDR1 MNHNS, CDR2 SASEGT. The CDR3 covers 16 residues. The CDR3: CASSEWITGVYNEQFF. The DNA of the CDR3 is TGTGCCAGCAGTGAATGGATTACGGGAGTTTACAATGAGCAGTTCTTC.

In this sample, this clonotype turned up many times. The chain links TRBV6-1 to TRBJ2-7, with a weak D call TRBD2 (6 bases). Trimming left V 6 bases short and J 2 bases short, with 14 bases between. CDR1 is MNHNS, CDR2 SASEGT, per germline. The CDR3 loop spans 14 amino acids. The CDR3 protein is CASSPPRGTYEQYF. The CDR3 bases are TGTGCCAGCAGCCCCCCTCGGGGGACCTACGAGCAGTACTTC.

This clonotype was seen more than once but under ten times. It may be a read error: a sequence one base away is much more abundant. The chain couples TRBV30 to TRBJ2-1, with D tentatively TRBD2 (6 bases). The germline gives CDR1 GTSNPN, CDR2 SVGIG (reference sequence). Trimming stripped 0 bases from V and 6 bases from J, with 15 bases between. This CDR3 region has 15 residues. CDR3 coding DNA: TGTGCCTGGAGTGTAGGGGTCGGACTACCCAATGAGCAGTTCTTC. Translation gives CAWSVGVGLPNEQFF. Complete variable domain (other parts from reference TRBV30 and TRBJ2-1): SQTIHQWPATLVQPVGSPLSLECTVEGTSNPNLYWYRQAAGRGLQLLFYSVGIGQISSEVPQNLSASRPQDRQFILSSKKLLLSDSGFYLCAWSVGVGLPNEQFFGPGTRLTVL.

This clonotype occurred many times. V usage is TRBV5-1 and J usage is TRBJ2-7; D not resolved. Germline V gene lookup returns CDR1 SGHRS and CDR2 YFSETQ. This CDR3 region has 13 residues. Deletions cut 3 bases from V and 3 bases from J, with 10 bases between. In DNA, the CDR3 is TGCGCCAGCAGCTCGTACAGCCGCTACGAGCAGTACTTC. Protein: CASSSYSRYEQYF.